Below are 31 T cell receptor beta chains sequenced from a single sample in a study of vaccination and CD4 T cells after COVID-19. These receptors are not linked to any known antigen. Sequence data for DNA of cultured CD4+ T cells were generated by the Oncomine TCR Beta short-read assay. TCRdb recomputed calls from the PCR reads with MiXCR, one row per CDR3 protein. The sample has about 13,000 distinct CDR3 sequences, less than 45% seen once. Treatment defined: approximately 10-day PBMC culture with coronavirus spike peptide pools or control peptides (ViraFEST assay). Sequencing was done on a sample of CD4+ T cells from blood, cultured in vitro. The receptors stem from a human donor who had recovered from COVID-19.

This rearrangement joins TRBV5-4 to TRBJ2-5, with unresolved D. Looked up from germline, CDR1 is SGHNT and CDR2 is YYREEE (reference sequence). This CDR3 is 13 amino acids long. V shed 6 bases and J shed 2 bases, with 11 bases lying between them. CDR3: CASKPQEQETQYF. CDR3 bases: TGTGCCAGCAAGCCCCAGGAACAAGAGACCCAGTACTTC.

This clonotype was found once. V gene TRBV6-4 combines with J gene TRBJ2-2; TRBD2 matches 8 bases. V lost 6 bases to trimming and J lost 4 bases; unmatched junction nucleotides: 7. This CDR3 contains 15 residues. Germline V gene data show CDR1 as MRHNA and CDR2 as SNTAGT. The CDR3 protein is CASRAGTSVTGELFF. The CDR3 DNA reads TGTGCCAGCAGAGCCGGGACTAGTGTCACCGGGGAGCTGTTTTTT.

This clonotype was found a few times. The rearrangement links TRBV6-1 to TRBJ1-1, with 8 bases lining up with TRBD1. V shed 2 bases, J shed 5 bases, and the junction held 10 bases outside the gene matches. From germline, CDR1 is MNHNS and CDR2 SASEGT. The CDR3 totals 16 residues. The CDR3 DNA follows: TGTGCCAGCAGTGAACATGGACAGGGTCGATGGACTGAAGCTTTCTTT. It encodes CASSEHGQGRWTEAFF.

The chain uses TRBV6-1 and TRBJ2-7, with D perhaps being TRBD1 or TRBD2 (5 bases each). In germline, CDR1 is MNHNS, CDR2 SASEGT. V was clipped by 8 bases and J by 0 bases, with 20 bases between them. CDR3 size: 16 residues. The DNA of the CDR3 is TGTGCCAGCTATCCGACGCCCGGGACGGCCTCCTACGAGCAGTACTTC. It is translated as CASYPTPGTASYEQYF.

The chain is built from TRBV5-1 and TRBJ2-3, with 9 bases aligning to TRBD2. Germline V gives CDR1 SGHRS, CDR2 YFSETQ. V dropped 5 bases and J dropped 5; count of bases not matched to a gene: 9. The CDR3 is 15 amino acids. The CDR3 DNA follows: TGCGCCAGCAGAAATGAGCGGGGGGCCGAAGATACGCAGTATTTT. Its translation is CASRNERGAEDTQYF.

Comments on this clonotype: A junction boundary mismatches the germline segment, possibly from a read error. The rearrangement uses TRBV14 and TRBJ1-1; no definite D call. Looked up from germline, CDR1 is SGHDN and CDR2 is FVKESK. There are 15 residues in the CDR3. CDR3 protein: CASSQGGIMKTEAFF. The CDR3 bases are TGTGCCAGCAGCCAAGGAGGGATCATGAAGACTGAAGCTTTCTTT. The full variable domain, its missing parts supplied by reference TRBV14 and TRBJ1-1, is EAGVTQFPSHSVIEKGQTVTLRCDPISGHDNLYWYRRVMGKEIKFLLHFVKESKQDESGMPNNRFLAERTGGTYSTLKVQPAELEDSGVYFCASSQGGIMKTEAFFGQGTRLTVV.

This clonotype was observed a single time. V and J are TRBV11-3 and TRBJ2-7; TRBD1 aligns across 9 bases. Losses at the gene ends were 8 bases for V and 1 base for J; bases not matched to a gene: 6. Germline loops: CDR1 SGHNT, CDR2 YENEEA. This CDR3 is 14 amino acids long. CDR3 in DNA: TGTGCCAGCTCGACAGGGGGAAGTTCCTACGAGCAGTACTTC. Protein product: CASSTGGSSYEQYF.

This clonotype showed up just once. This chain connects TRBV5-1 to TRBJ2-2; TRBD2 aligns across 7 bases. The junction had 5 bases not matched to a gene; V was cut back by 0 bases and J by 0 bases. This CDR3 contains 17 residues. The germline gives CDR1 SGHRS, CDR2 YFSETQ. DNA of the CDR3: TGCGCCAGCAGCTTGGCCAGCGGGGTGACGAACACCGGGGAGCTGTTTTTT. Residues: CASSLASGVTNTGELFF.

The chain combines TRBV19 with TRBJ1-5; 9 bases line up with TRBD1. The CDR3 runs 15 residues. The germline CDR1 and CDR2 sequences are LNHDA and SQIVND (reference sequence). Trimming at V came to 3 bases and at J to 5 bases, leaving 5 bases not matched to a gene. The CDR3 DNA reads TGTGCCAGTAGTATCTACAGGGGGCAAGATCAGCCCCAGCATTTT. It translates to CASSIYRGQDQPQHF.

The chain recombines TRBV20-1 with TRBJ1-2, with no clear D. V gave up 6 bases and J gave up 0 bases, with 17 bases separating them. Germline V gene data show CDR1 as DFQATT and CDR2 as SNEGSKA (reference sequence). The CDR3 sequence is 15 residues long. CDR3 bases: TGCAGTGCCCGGCCCACCACGAGTGCTAACTATGGCTACACCTTC. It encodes CSARPTTSANYGYTF.

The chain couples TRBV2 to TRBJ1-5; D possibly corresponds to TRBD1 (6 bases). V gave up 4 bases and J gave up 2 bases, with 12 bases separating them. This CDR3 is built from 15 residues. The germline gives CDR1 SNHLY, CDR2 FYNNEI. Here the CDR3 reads CASSADSARNQPQHF. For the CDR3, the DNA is TGTGCCAGCAGTGCGGACAGTGCGCGCAATCAGCCCCAGCATTTT.

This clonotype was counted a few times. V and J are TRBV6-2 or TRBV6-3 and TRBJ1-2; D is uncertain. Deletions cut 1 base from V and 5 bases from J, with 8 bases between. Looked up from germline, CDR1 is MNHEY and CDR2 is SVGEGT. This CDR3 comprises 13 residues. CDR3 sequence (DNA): TGTGCCAGCAGTTACTGGTCCAAGTATGGCTACACCTTC. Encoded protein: CASSYWSKYGYTF.

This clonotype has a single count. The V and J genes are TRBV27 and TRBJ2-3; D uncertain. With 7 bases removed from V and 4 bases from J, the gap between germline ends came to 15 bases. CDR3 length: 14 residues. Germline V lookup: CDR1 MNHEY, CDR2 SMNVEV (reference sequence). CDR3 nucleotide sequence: TGTGCCAGCACAAATTGGGGTGGGGCAGATACGCAGTATTTT. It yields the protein CASTNWGGADTQYF.

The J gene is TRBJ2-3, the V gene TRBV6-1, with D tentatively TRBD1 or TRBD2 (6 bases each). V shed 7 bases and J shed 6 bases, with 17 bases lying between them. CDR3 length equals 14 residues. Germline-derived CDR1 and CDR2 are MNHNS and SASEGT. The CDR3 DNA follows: TGTGCCAGCACTCCACCCGGGGGCCACGATACGCAGTATTTT. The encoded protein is CASTPPGGHDTQYF.

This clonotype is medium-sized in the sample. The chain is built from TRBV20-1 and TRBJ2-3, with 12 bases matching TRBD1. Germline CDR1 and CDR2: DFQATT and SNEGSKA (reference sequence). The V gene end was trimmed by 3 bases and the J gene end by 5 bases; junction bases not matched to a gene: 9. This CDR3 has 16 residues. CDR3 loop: CSARASGQGAVDTQYF. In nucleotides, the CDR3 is TGCAGTGCTAGGGCCTCGGGACAGGGGGCCGTAGATACGCAGTATTTT.

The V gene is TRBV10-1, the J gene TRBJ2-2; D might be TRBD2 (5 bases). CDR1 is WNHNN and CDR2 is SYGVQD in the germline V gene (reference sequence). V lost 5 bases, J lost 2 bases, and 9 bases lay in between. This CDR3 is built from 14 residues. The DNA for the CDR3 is TGCGCCAGCAGTCGACTATTTAACACCGGGGAGCTGTTTTTT. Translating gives CASSRLFNTGELFF.

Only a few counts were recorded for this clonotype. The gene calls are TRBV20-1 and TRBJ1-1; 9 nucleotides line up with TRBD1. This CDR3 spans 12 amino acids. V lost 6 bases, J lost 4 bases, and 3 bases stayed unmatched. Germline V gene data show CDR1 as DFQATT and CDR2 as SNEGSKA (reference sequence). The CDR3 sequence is CSAPTGGTEAFF. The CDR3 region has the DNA TGCAGTGCGCCGACAGGGGGCACTGAAGCTTTCTTT.

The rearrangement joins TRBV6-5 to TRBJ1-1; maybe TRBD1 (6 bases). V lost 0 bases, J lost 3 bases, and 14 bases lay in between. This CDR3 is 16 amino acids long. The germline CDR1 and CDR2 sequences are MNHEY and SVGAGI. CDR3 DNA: TGTGCCAGCAGTTACTCCATGGGGGCCGGGGACACTGAAGCTTTCTTT. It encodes CASSYSMGAGDTEAFF.

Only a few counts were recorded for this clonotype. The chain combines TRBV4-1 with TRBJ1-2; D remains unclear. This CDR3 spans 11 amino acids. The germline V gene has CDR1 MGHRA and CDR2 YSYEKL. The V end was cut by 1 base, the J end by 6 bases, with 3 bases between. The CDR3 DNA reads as TGCGCCAGCAGCCAAGGAGATGGCTACACCTTC. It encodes CASSQGDGYTF.

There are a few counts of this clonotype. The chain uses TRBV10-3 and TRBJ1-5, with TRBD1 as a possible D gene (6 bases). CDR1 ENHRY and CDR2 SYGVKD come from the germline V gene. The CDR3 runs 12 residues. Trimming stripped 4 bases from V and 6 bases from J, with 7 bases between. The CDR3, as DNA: TGTGCCATCAGTGTAGGGGGTCAGCCCCAGCATTTT. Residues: CAISVGGQPQHF.

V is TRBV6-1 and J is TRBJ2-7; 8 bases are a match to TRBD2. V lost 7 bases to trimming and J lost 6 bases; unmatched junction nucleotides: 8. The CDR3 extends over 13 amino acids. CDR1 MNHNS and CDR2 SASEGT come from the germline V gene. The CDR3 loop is CASTGGGTGEQYF. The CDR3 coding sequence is TGTGCCAGCACGGGCGGGGGGACTGGCGAGCAGTACTTC.

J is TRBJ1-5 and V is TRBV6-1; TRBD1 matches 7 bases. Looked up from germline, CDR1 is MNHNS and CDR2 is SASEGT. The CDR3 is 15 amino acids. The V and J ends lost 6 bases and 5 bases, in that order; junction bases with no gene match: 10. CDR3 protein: CASRSTGEPHQPQHF. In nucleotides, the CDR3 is TGTGCCAGCAGGAGCACAGGGGAGCCTCATCAGCCCCAGCATTTT.

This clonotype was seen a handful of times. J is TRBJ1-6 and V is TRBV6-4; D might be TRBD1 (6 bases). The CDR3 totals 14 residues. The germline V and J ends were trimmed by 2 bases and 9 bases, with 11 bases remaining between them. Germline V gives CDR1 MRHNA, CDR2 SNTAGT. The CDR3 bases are TGTGCCAGCAGTGACGGGACATCTGGTTCACCCCTCCACTTT. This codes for CASSDGTSGSPLHF.

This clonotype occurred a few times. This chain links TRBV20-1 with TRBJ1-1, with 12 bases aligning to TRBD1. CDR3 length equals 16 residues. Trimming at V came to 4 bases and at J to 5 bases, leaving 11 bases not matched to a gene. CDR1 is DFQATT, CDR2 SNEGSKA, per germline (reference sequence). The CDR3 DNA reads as TGCAGTGCTATAGCCGGGACAGGGGGCTATGGGACTGAAGCTTTCTTT. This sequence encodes CSAIAGTGGYGTEAFF.

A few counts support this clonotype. CDR3 nucleotide sequence: TGTGCCAGCAGTCCTAAAGTAGACGGGTACGAGCAGTACTTC. This sequence encodes CASSPKVDGYEQYF. This chain joins TRBV6-1 and TRBJ2-7; D unresolved. CDR3 length equals 14 residues. Germline CDR1 reads MNHNS; CDR2 reads SASEGT. Trimming removed 5 bases from V and 4 bases from J, with 15 bases in between.

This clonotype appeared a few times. CDR3 protein: CASSESGRGQRNTEAFF. CDR3 DNA: TGCGCCAGCAGTGAGTCTGGACGGGGACAGAGGAACACTGAAGCTTTCTTT. The chain links TRBV10-1 to TRBJ1-1; 7 nucleotides align to TRBD1. After removal of 0 bases from V and 1 base from J, the junction contained 8 bases not matched to a gene. Germline assignment: CDR1 WNHNN and CDR2 SYGVQD (reference sequence). This CDR3 has 17 amino acids.

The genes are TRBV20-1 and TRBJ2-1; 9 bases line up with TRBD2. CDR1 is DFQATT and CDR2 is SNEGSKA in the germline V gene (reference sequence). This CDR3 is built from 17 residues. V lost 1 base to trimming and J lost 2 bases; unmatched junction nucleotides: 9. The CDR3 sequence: CSARVGGRATTYNEQFF. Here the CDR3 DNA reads TGCAGTGCTAGAGTCGGCGGGAGGGCCACGACCTACAATGAGCAGTTCTTC.

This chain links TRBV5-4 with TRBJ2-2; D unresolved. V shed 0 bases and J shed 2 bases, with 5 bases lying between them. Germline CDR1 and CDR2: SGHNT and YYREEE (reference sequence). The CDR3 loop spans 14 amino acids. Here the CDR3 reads CASSLAGNTGELFF. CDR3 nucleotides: TGTGCCAGCAGCTTGGCGGGCAACACCGGGGAGCTGTTTTTT.

The CDR3, as DNA: TGTGCCAGCAGACTAGACGATACCTACAATGAGCAGTTCTTC. Amino acids: CASRLDDTYNEQFF. J is TRBJ2-1 and V is TRBV7-3; maybe TRBD2 (5 bases). Looked up from germline, CDR1 is SGHTA and CDR2 is FQGTGA. With 6 bases removed from V and 2 bases from J, the gap between germline ends came to 11 bases. This CDR3 spans 14 amino acids.

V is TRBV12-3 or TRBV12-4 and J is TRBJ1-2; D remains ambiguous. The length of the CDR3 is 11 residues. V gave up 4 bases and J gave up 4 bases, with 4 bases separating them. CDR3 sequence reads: CASSWSYGYTF. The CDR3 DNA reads TGTGCCAGCAGTTGGTCCTATGGCTACACCTTC.

The CDR3 nucleotides read TGTGCCAGCAGTGAAAACGAAAAACTGTTTTTT. It codes for CASSENEKLFF. The rearrangement joins TRBV6-1 to TRBJ1-4; the D is unclear. Germline CDR1 and CDR2: MNHNS and SASEGT. The V gene lost 2 bases and the J gene lost 8 bases, with 3 bases spanning the gap. The CDR3 length is 11 residues.